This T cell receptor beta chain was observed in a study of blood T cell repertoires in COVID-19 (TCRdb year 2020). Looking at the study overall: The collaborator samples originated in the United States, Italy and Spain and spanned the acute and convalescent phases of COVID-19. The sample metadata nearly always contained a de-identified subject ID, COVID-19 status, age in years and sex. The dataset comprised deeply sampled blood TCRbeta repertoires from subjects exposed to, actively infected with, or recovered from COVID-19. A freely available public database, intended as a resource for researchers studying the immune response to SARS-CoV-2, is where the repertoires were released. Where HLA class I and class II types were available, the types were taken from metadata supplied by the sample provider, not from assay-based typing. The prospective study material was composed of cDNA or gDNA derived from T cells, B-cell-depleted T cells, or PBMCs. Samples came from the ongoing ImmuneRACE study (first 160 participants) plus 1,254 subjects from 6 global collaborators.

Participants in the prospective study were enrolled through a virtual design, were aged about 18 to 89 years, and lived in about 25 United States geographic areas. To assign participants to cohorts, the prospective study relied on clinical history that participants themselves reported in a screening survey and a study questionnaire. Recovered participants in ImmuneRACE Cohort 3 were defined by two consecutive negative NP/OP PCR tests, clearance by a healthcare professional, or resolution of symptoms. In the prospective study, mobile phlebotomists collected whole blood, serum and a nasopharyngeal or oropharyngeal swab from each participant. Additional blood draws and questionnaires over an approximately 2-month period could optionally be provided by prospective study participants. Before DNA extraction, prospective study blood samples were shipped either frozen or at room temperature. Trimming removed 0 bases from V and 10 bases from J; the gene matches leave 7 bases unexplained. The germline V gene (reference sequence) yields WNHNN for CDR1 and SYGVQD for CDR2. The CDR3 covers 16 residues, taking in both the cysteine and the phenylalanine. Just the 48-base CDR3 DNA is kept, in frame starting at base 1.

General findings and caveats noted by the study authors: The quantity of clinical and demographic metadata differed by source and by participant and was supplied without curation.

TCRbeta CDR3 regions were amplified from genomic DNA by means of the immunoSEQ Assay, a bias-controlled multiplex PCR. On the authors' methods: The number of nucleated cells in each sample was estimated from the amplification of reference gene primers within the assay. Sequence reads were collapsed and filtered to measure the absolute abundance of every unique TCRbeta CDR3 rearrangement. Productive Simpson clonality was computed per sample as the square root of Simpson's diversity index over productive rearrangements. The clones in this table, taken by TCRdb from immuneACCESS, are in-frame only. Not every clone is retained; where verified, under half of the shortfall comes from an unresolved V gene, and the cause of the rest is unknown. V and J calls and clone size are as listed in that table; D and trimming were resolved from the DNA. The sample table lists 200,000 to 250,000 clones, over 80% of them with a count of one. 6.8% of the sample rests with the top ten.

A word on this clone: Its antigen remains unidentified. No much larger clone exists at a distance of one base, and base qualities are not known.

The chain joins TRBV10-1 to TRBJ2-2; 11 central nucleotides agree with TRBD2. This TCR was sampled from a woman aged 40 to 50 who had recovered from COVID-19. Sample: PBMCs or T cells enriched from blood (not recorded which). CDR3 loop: CASSESIAGGPQELFF. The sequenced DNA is TGCGCCAGCAGTGAGTCCATAGCGGGAGGGCCGCAGGAGCTGTTTTTT.